These 24 T cell receptor beta chains were sequenced from one sample in a study of blood T cell repertoires in COVID-19. The repertoire was sequenced with immunoSEQ multiplex PCR; TCRdb's copy has only in-frame clones and lacks some. This table holds roughly 60,000 clones, approximately 91% found once. The source material was peripheral blood. All receptors derive from a middle-aged man with active COVID-19.

The chain recombines TRBV6-2 or TRBV6-3 with TRBJ2-3, with 9 bases aligning to TRBD1. The CDR3 is made up of 14 amino acids. Per germline, CDR1 MNHEY and CDR2 SVGEGT. J lost 0 bases, V lost 5 bases, and 0 bases had no gene match. The CDR3 protein is CASSGTGSTDTQYF. The CDR3 coding sequence is TGTGCCAGCAGTGGGACAGGGAGCACAGATACGCAGTATTTT.

The rearrangement links TRBV10-3 to TRBJ2-5; no clear D. V was trimmed by 6 bases and J by 3 bases, leaving 5 bases between them. The CDR3 is 11 residues long. Germline CDR1 is ENHRY and CDR2 is SYGVKD. CDR3 protein: CAISAKETQYF. In DNA, the CDR3 is TGTGCCATCAGCGCGAAAGAGACCCAGTACTTC.

J is TRBJ1-1 and V is TRBV5-6; D possibly corresponds to TRBD1 (6 bases). Germline lookup yields CDR1 SGHDT and CDR2 YYEEEE. CDR3 length: 14 amino acids. The V end lost 3 bases, the J end lost 7 bases, and 16 bases lay between the germline ends. CDR3: CASSWYRVEGEAFF. DNA for the CDR3: TGTGCCAGCAGCTGGTACAGGGTAGAGGGTGAAGCTTTCTTT.

The chain recombines TRBV9 with TRBJ2-2, with 10 bases that match TRBD1. The CDR3 covers 16 residues. Germline V gene lookup returns CDR1 SGDLS and CDR2 YYNGEE. V trimming: 1 base; J trimming: 6 bases; junction bases outside the gene matches: 6. CDR3 residues: CASSVRTGGEAGELFF. CDR3 nucleotides: TGTGCCAGCAGCGTACGGACAGGGGGGGAGGCCGGGGAGCTGTTTTTT.

The chain uses TRBV2 and TRBJ2-7; 7 bases line up with TRBD2. The germline gives CDR1 SNHLY, CDR2 FYNNEI. The CDR3 is 14 amino acids. V was pared by 0 bases and J by 7 bases, with 6 bases of the junction left unmatched. The CDR3 here is CASSEAGGNWEQYF. Here the CDR3 DNA reads TGTGCCAGCAGTGAAGCCGGGGGGAATTGGGAGCAGTACTTC. Looking up the rest from reference TRBV2 and TRBJ2-7 gives the full variable domain: EPEVTQTPSHQVTQMGQEVILRCVPISNHLYFYWYRQILGQKVEFLVSFYNNEISEKSEIFDDQFSVERPDGSNFTLKIRSTKLEDSAMYFCASSEAGGNWEQYFGPGTRLTVT.

The chain links TRBV5-4 to TRBJ2-5; TRBD2 might be the D (6 bases). Germline V gene lookup returns CDR1 SGHNT and CDR2 YYREEE (reference sequence). V lost 3 bases, J lost 5 bases, and 17 bases lay in between. The CDR3 is 15 amino acids. Written as DNA, the CDR3 is TGTGCCAGCAGCTCGTCCCCAGCGGGCGGGGAGACCCAGTACTTC. As protein: CASSSSPAGGETQYF.

J is TRBJ1-3 and V is TRBV5-1, with a tentative D call TRBD1 (6 bases). The germline gives CDR1 SGHRS, CDR2 YFSETQ. V shed 0 bases and J shed 0 bases, with 10 bases lying between them. The CDR3 is made up of 16 amino acids. CDR3 DNA: TGCGCCAGCAGCTTGGTGGGGGCCTCCTCTGGAAACACCATATATTTT. Translation: CASSLVGASSGNTIYF.

As to this clone: Mismatch with germline at one junction end may stem from a read error. The V call is TRBV14, the J call TRBJ1-4; D not certain. The CDR3 runs 10 residues. Germline-derived CDR1 and CDR2 are SGHDN and FVKESK. Here the CDR3 DNA reads TGTGCCAGAGAAGACACGGTCCCCCCTTTT. Amino acid sequence: CAREDTVPPF.

The chain joins TRBV6-5 to TRBJ2-1; TRBD2 is a possible D gene (5 bases). The V and J ends lost 8 bases and 6 bases respectively, with 17 bases between them. This CDR3 contains 14 residues. Germline V gene data show CDR1 as MNHEY and CDR2 as SVGAGI. CDR3 loop: CASRPGRVSNEQFF. The CDR3 DNA follows: TGTGCCAGCCGACCGGGAAGGGTGAGCAATGAGCAGTTCTTC.

The chain uses TRBV7-7 and TRBJ2-2; TRBD1 aligns across 7 bases. Germline CDR1 reads SSHAT; CDR2 reads FNYEAQ (reference sequence). V was clipped by 4 bases and J by 6 bases; unmatched bases: 5. The CDR3 extends over 14 amino acids. CDR3 nucleotides: TGTGCCAGCAGCTCGAGACAGGGCCCCGGGGAGCTGTTTTTT. This codes for CASSSRQGPGELFF.

This clone was seen once. The V gene is TRBV4-3, the J gene TRBJ1-2; D gene unclear. Germline values: CDR1 LGHNA, CDR2 YSLEER. The V and J ends lost 0 bases and 4 bases respectively, with 9 bases between them. CDR3 size: 14 residues. The CDR3 DNA sequence: TGCGCCAGCAGCCAAGATCGGGAAGTCTATGGCTACACCTTC. Its protein product is CASSQDREVYGYTF.

The chain combines TRBV19 with TRBJ2-1, with 11 bases that match TRBD2. Germline CDR1 is LNHDA and CDR2 is SQIVND (reference sequence). J lost 4 bases, V lost 1 base, and 3 bases had no gene match. This CDR3 contains 16 residues. The CDR3 DNA is TGTGCCAGTAGTATAGCTAGCGGGGGGCGTTACAATGAGCAGTTCTTC. This sequence encodes CASSIASGGRYNEQFF.

The chain combines TRBV18 with TRBJ1-1, with D possibly TRBD1 on 6 matching bases. This CDR3 is built from 14 residues. Germline assignment: CDR1 KGHSH and CDR2 LQKENI. Trimming pared 2 bases from V and 4 bases from J, leaving 11 bases between. CDR3: CASSPSGRGTEAFF. CDR3 in DNA: TGTGCCAGCTCACCATCCGGCAGGGGCACTGAAGCTTTCTTT.

This chain uses TRBV2 with TRBJ2-3; TRBD2 matches 9 bases. CDR1 SNHLY and CDR2 FYNNEI come from the germline V gene. The CDR3 is 16 amino acids. The trim removed 2 bases at V and 4 bases at J, leaving 7 bases unmatched. Here the CDR3 reads CASSERRGGQADTQYF. Written as DNA, the CDR3 is TGTGCCAGCAGTGAAAGGCGGGGGGGCCAGGCAGATACGCAGTATTTT. Drawing the rest from reference TRBV2 and TRBJ2-3, the complete variable domain is EPEVTQTPSHQVTQMGQEVILRCVPISNHLYFYWYRQILGQKVEFLVSFYNNEISEKSEIFDDQFSVERPDGSNFTLKIRSTKLEDSAMYFCASSERRGGQADTQYFGPGTRLTVL.

The chain joins TRBV6-5 to TRBJ1-4; D may be TRBD1 (6 bases). CDR1 MNHEY and CDR2 SVGAGI come from the germline V gene. The CDR3 runs to 15 residues. The ends were cut back, 0 bases at V and 6 bases at J, with 11 bases in the middle. As DNA, the CDR3 is TGTGCCAGCAGTTACTCGGCAGGGGTACATGAAAAACTGTTTTTT. Its protein is CASSYSAGVHEKLFF.

The chain carries TRBV2 and TRBJ2-5, with D perhaps TRBD2 (6 bases). The CDR3 covers 15 residues. Trimming pared 6 bases from V and 4 bases from J, leaving 18 bases between. The germline gives CDR1 SNHLY, CDR2 FYNNEI. CDR3 loop: CASSEHRDSSETQYF. The CDR3, as DNA: TGTGCCAGCAGCGAACACCGGGACTCCTCAGAGACCCAGTACTTC.

This clone was counted a single time. The chain couples TRBV2 to TRBJ1-2; 8 nucleotides align to TRBD1. The CDR3 totals 12 residues. CDR1 is SNHLY, CDR2 FYNNEI, per germline. V lost 8 bases, J lost 6 bases, and 5 bases stayed unmatched. CDR3 loop: CASVEDRDGYTF. The CDR3, as DNA: TGTGCCAGCGTTGAGGACAGGGATGGCTACACCTTC.

The rearrangement joins TRBV10-1 to TRBJ2-7, with TRBD1 matching 11 bases. Germline V gene sequence: CDR1 WNHNN, CDR2 SYGVQD (reference sequence). The V segment lost 1 base and the J segment 4 bases; nucleotides outside the gene matches: 9. The length of the CDR3 is 17 residues. CDR3 bases: TGCGCCAGCAGTGAGTGGAGTCGGGACAGGGGGTCATACGAGCAGTACTTC. Translated, it gives CASSEWSRDRGSYEQYF.

V gene TRBV18 combines with J gene TRBJ1-6; D is unclear. The CDR3 covers 14 residues. The germline V gene encodes CDR1 KGHSH and CDR2 LQKENI. The germline V and J ends were trimmed by 3 bases and 8 bases, with 11 bases remaining between them. CDR3 coding DNA: TGTGCCAGCTCACCGGATATACGGGATTCACCCCTCCACTTT. Its translation is CASSPDIRDSPLHF.

The chain couples TRBV12-3 or TRBV12-4 to TRBJ1-1; D is possibly TRBD1 (6 bases). The CDR3 covers 13 residues. Deletions cut 3 bases from V and 6 bases from J, with 11 bases between. CDR3 bases: TGTGCCAGCAGTTTCAGCGGGGGCGCTGAAGCTTTCTTT. It specifies CASSFSGGAEAFF.

As regards this clone: An end of the junction does not agree with germline; a read error may underlie this. V and J are TRBV20-1 and TRBJ1-1, with TRBD1 as a possible D gene (6 bases). The CDR3 is 11 amino acids. Germline V CDR1 and CDR2: DFQATT, SNEGSKA (reference sequence). DNA for the CDR3: TGCAGTGGGGCATTGGTAGGGGGAATGGGGTTT. Residues: CSGALVGGMGF.

This clone appeared once. The CDR3 DNA sequence: TGTGCCAGTAGTCTACAGGGTCGCAATCAGCCCCAGCATTTT. It yields the protein CASSLQGRNQPQHF. The chain employs TRBV19 and TRBJ1-5; D is perhaps TRBD1 (6 bases). The ends were cut back, 5 bases at V and 2 bases at J, with 10 bases in the middle. Per germline, CDR1 LNHDA and CDR2 SQIVND (reference sequence). The CDR3 extends over 14 amino acids.

The chain couples TRBV2 to TRBJ2-3; 9 nucleotides match TRBD1. Germline lookup yields CDR1 SNHLY and CDR2 FYNNEI. This CDR3 has 15 amino acids. The trim removed 6 bases at V and 4 bases at J, leaving 8 bases unmatched. This CDR3 reads CASRMDRGGADTQYF. The DNA of the CDR3 is TGTGCCAGCAGAATGGACAGGGGAGGAGCAGATACGCAGTATTTT.

The chain has TRBV24-1 and TRBJ1-5; TRBD1 might be the D (5 bases). Trimming removed 1 base from V and 3 bases from J, with 12 bases in between. Germline CDR1 KGHDR, CDR2 SFDVKD. The CDR3 runs to 16 residues. Written as DNA, the CDR3 is TGTGCCACCAGTGATTTAAATCTGACAGTCAATCAGCCCCAGCATTTT. Its protein is CATSDLNLTVNQPQHF.